This T cell receptor beta chain was obtained from a study of CD8 T cells in Susac syndrome (dated by TCRdb to the late 2010s). About the study as a whole: Whether CD8+ T cell activation and differentiation in Susac syndrome was antigen driven was tested using repertoire sequencing. Overall study results and their limits: The TCR sequencing and HLA analysis was acknowledged to have included a relatively small number of individuals.

V gives up 2 bases and J gives up 3 bases, and the segment between their germline ends measures 7 bases. Sequences MNHNY (CDR1) and SVGAGI (CDR2) are obtained from the germline V gene (reference sequence). Spanning cysteine to phenylalanine, the CDR3 consists of 13 amino acids. The only DNA kept is the CDR3, 39 bases in frame from the first base. RNA was extracted using the RNeasy kit, and about 0.5 to 1 ug of the RNA was reverse transcribed with random hexamers. The immunoSEQ multiplex PCR assay, which covers 54 Vbeta and 13 Jbeta segments, was used to amplify TCR beta CDR3 regions. Bias from PCR amplification was corrected by using a synthetic template baseline for primer optimization and for computational correction. As for the authors' bioinformatics: Reads were assigned to V, D and J genes according to IMGT and analyzed in immunoSEQ Analyzer, with only productive sequences retained. Clonality was computed as one minus Shannon entropy normalized by log2 of the number of productive unique sequences. For each patient and control, public and private clones were evaluated within the 100 most prevalent clones. Clones were defined as Susac-specific if absent from the healthy and MS cohorts, from around 1,100 published viral clones and from other ImmuneACCESS disease sequences. TCRdb trimmed public reads at Q25 via fastp, called clones via MiXCR and kept in-frame beta chains. Identical CDR3 protein sequences are pooled into one entry, listed with their most common genes and DNA. What appears here as the V and J calls and clone size reflects TCRdb's work, not the paper's. The sample contains around 160,000 distinct CDR3 sequences, around 93% of them found a single time. The top ten clonotypes cover 0.12% to 0.15% of the sample.

About this clonotype itself: Its antigen target is currently unknown. Base quality data are lacking; no much larger clone is found one base away.

Peripheral blood CD8+ and CD4+ T cells from healthy donors, Susac syndrome patients and multiple sclerosis patients were profiled using high-throughput TCR beta sequencing. Healthy donors were age- and sex-matched controls. Bulk CD8+ and CD4+ T cells were purified magnetically by negative isolation, whereas CD8+ TEMRA cells were enriched by FACS. Blood was drawn into EDTA tubes, processed within 24 hours, and PBMCs were isolated by density gradient centrifugation. PBMCs intended for TCR sequencing were cryopreserved in liquid nitrogen and thawed later in a water bath at 37 degrees C. Purity of sorted or isolated CD4+, CD8+ and CD8+ TEMRA cells was at least 90%.

The chain was built from TRBV6-6 and TRBJ2-5; the D element might be TRBD1 or TRBD2, as each aligns at 6 bases. The sequence came from a human donor in good health. Source material: CD4+ T cells from PBMCs. At the DNA level, the sequence is TGTGCCAGCAGTTACAGGGGGGAAGAGACCCAGTACTTC. This gives the protein CASSYRGEETQYF.